The source of this T cell receptor beta chain is a study of blood T cell repertoires in COVID-19. In the study overall: Acute-phase and convalescent COVID-19 samples originated in the United States, Italy and Spain. From T cells, B-cell-depleted T cells, or PBMCs came the material, which was cDNA or gDNA.

Authors' methods: Estimated nucleated cell counts came from reference gene primer amplification. Profiled with immunoSEQ multiplex PCR; TCRdb holds only in-frame clones, not every one. V, J and clone size were drawn from that table, and D and trimming were deduced from the DNA. Seen here are 170,000 or so clones, about 75% observed once, and the top ten hold roughly 28%. V was clipped by 1 base and J by 0 bases, with 16 bases between them. The V gene's germline CDR1 is SGHTA and CDR2 FQGNSA. The CDR3 runs to 17 residues. The sequence was obtained from a woman between 65 and 79 years old with acute or convalescent COVID-19. Sequenced sample: peripheral blood. V and J are TRBV7-2 and TRBJ2-7; weak D call: TRBD2 (6 bases). CDR3 coding DNA: TGTGCCAGCAGCTTAGAGGCCGGACTAACCCACTCCTACGAGCAGTACTTC. Its translation is CASSLEAGLTHSYEQYF.